This TCR beta chain was recorded in a study of blood T cell repertoires in COVID-19. Study information: The United States, Italy and Spain were the sources of the acute and convalescent COVID-19 samples. The cDNA or gDNA used as material had been derived from T cells, B-cell-depleted T cells, or PBMCs.

This clone came up once. Other nucleotide sequences in the sample specify the same CDR3. The CDR3 sequence is 12 residues long. V shed 3 bases and J shed 5 bases, with 4 bases lying between them. Germline CDR1 is KGHSH and CDR2 is LQKENI. Original methodology: Reference gene primers were amplified, and this amplification served to estimate nucleated cell counts. TCRdb keeps only in-frame clones here, not all; method: immunoSEQ multiplex PCR. V and J calls and clone size are those listed in that table; D and trimming were worked out from the DNA. This repertoire shows over 250,000 clones, roughly 88% found once; its top ten account for roughly 9.6%.

The J gene is TRBJ2-2, the V gene TRBV18; D is undetermined. The TCR was taken from a woman between 70 and 85 years old with acute or convalescent COVID-19. What was sequenced was peripheral blood. The DNA of the CDR3 is TGTGCCAGCTCACCTTTAACCGGGGAGCTGTTTTTT. It translates to CASSPLTGELFF.